This TCR beta chain was found in a study of blood T cell repertoires in COVID-19. Profiled with immunoSEQ multiplex PCR; TCRdb holds only in-frame clones, not every one. The data show roughly 280,000 clones, 80% to 95% seen once. Germline assignment: CDR1 SEHNR and CDR2 FQNEAQ (reference sequence). J gave up 7 bases and V 5 bases, and 7 bases lay outside the gene matches. The CDR3 is 14 amino acids. The gene calls are TRBV7-9 and TRBJ1-4; 7 bases match TRBD1. Sequencing input: PBMCs or T cells enriched from blood (not recorded which). This receptor was obtained from a middle-aged man who had been exposed to COVID-19. The CDR3 sequence is CASSRGQDREKLFF. For the CDR3, the DNA is TGTGCCAGCAGCCGAGGACAGGATCGTGAAAAACTGTTTTTT.